This is a list of T cell receptor beta chains from one sample in a study of PD-L1 blockade in urothelial cancer. Sequencing was performed with immunoSEQ multiplex PCR; in TCRdb, only in-frame clones are kept and a portion is missing. The sample records fewer than 40,000 clones, 90% being singletons. This specimen was PBMCs, taken around atezolizumab (anti-PD-L1) treatment. These TCRs come from a man aged 70 or older with urothelial cancer. CDR3s include the opening cysteine and the closing phenylalanine or tryptophan. D genes are given only for firm matches. Clone size, where shown, is once, few, many, or a class for clones that have expanded.

DNA: TGTGCCAGCAGTTACCCGGGGACAGGGAACACCGGGGAGCTGTTTTTT
CDR3: CASSYPGTGNTGELFF
D: TRBD1
J: TRBJ2-2
size: .
V: TRBV6-5

DNA: TGTGCCAGTCGTAGTAACGAGGGTGACTATGGCTACACCTTC
CDR3: CASRSNEGDYGYTF
D: .
J: TRBJ1-2
size: .
V: TRBV19

DNA: TGTGCCAGCAATGGACAGGGGACCTCCAAAAACATTCAGTACTTC
CDR3: CASNGQGTSKNIQYF
D: TRBD1
J: TRBJ2-4
size: .
V: TRBV6-1

DNA: TGTGCCAGTACCTCGGGACTGACTTCCCTCTATGGCTACACCTTC
CDR3: CASTSGLTSLYGYTF
D: .
J: TRBJ1-2
size: .
V: TRBV19

DNA: TGTGCCACAAAATGGGACAGGGGGGGACCCGGGGAGCTGTTTTTT
CDR3: CATKWDRGGPGELFF
D: TRBD1
J: TRBJ2-2
size: .
V: TRBV15

DNA: TGCGCCAGCACCTCGGGACATAAGAACGAGCAGTACTTC
CDR3: CASTSGHKNEQYF
D: .
J: TRBJ2-7
size: .
V: TRBV5-1

DNA: TGTGCCTGGAGTGTACAGAGACAGAACACTGAAGCTTTCTTT
CDR3: CAWSVQRQNTEAFF
D: .
J: TRBJ1-1
size: .
V: TRBV30

DNA: TGTGCCAGCAGCTTACTGGACAGCCAAGAGACCCAGTACTTC
CDR3: CASSLLDSQETQYF
D: .
J: TRBJ2-5
size: .
V: TRBV5-5

DNA: TGTGCCAGCAGCTCGGGGACAGGGGGCACAGATACGCAGTATTTT
CDR3: CASSSGTGGTDTQYF
D: TRBD1
J: TRBJ2-3
size: once
V: TRBV7-9

DNA: TGTGCCAGCAGCTTAGGGGCGGACTGGCGGAATGAGCAGTTCTTC
CDR3: CASSLGADWRNEQFF
D: .
J: TRBJ2-1
size: .
V: TRBV7-2

DNA: TGCGCCAGCAGCCCCGGACTAGTTTCGGAAGAGACCCAGTACTTC
CDR3: CASSPGLVSEETQYF
D: TRBD2
J: TRBJ2-5
size: .
V: TRBV5-1

DNA: TGTGCCAGCAGCGCGGTTAATCAAGAGACCCAGTACTTC
CDR3: CASSAVNQETQYF
D: .
J: TRBJ2-5
size: .
V: TRBV7-7

DNA: TGTGCCAGCAGCTTGGGGGCGGGAGTAGTAACCGGGGAGCTGTTTTTT
CDR3: CASSLGAGVVTGELFF
D: TRBD2
J: TRBJ2-2
size: .
V: TRBV5-4

DNA: TGTGCCAGCAGCGCCCGAAAGGGGATGGCTAGCGGTCCCTGGGGAGATACGCAGTATTTT
CDR3: CASSARKGMASGPWGDTQYF
D: .
J: TRBJ2-3
size: once
V: TRBV21-1

DNA: TGTGCCAGCAGTTTTATCCGGGACACGGAGACCCAGTACTTC
CDR3: CASSFIRDTETQYF
D: .
J: TRBJ2-5
size: once
V: TRBV7-2

DNA: TGTGCCAGCAGTTATCGGGGGTACGAGCAGTACTTC
CDR3: CASSYRGYEQYF
D: .
J: TRBJ2-7
size: .
V: TRBV6-5

DNA: TGTGCCAGCTCACCACCGGGCAGGGCTGGTCAGCCCCAGCATTTT
CDR3: CASSPPGRAGQPQHF
D: .
J: TRBJ1-5
size: .
V: TRBV18

DNA: TGCAGCGCCTTAGGGCAGGGGGCGGGTAATGAGCAGTTCTTC
CDR3: CSALGQGAGNEQFF
D: TRBD1
J: TRBJ2-1
size: .
V: TRBV29-1

DNA: TGTGCCAGCAGGGCAGACAGCCTCTACAATGAGCAGTTCTTC
CDR3: CASRADSLYNEQFF
D: .
J: TRBJ2-1
size: few
V: TRBV27

DNA: TGTGCCAGCAGTTACCGCCGAGGATGGGAGCAGTTCTTC
CDR3: CASSYRRGWEQFF
D: .
J: TRBJ2-1
size: .
V: TRBV6-5

DNA: TGTGCCAGCAGTTACCGGGACAGGGGTTACGAGCAGTACTTC
CDR3: CASSYRDRGYEQYF
D: TRBD1
J: TRBJ2-7
size: once
V: TRBV6-5

DNA: TGTGCCAGCAGTGAACATTCTAGCGGGACTAACACCGGGGAGCTGTTTTTT
CDR3: CASSEHSSGTNTGELFF
D: TRBD2
J: TRBJ2-2
size: .
V: TRBV6-1

DNA: TGCGCCAGCAGCTTGACAGGGGCGGACTACAATGAGCAGTTCTTC
CDR3: CASSLTGADYNEQFF
D: TRBD1
J: TRBJ2-1
size: .
V: TRBV5-1

DNA: TGTGCCAGCAGTTTAGGGACTAGCAACTGGAACATTCAGTACTTC
CDR3: CASSLGTSNWNIQYF
D: TRBD2
J: TRBJ2-4
size: .
V: TRBV27

DNA: TGTGCCAGCAGCACTTGGGGGGGTAACACCGGGGAGCTGTTTTTT
CDR3: CASSTWGGNTGELFF
D: TRBD2
J: TRBJ2-2
size: .
V: TRBV7-6

DNA: TGTGCCTGGAGTGGGGTAGCGAGCACAGATACGCAGTATTTT
CDR3: CAWSGVASTDTQYF
D: .
J: TRBJ2-3
size: .
V: TRBV30

DNA: TGTGCCAGCAGCTCGGGACTAGCGGGATCGCCCCCACAAGAGACCCAGTACTTC
CDR3: CASSSGLAGSPPQETQYF
D: TRBD2
J: TRBJ2-5
size: .
V: TRBV7-3

DNA: TGTGCCAGCAGCAAAGGGGAGAACCTCTACGAGCAGTACTTC
CDR3: CASSKGENLYEQYF
D: .
J: TRBJ2-7
size: .
V: TRBV21-1

DNA: TGCGCCAGCAGCTTTGAAACAGGGGGCTACAATGAGCAGTTCTTC
CDR3: CASSFETGGYNEQFF
D: TRBD1
J: TRBJ2-1
size: .
V: TRBV5-1

DNA: TGTGCCAGCAGTACCCGGTCACGGGGAGGGGACACTGAAGCTTTCTTT
CDR3: CASSTRSRGGDTEAFF
D: .
J: TRBJ1-1
size: .
V: TRBV28

DNA: TGTGCCAGCAGCTTAGAGAGGGGGCCCTACGAGCAGTACTTC
CDR3: CASSLERGPYEQYF
D: TRBD1
J: TRBJ2-7
size: .
V: TRBV11-2

DNA: TGCAGCGTTGAAGTTCTTGGGGCCAACGTCCTGACTTTC
CDR3: CSVEVLGANVLTF
D: .
J: TRBJ2-6
size: .
V: TRBV29-1

DNA: TGTGCCAGCAGCGCCCATTCAGGAGGCCGTGGAAATACGCAGTATTTT
CDR3: CASSAHSGGRGNTQYF
D: .
J: TRBJ2-3
size: .
V: TRBV7-3

DNA: TGTGCCAGCAGCTTGACTAGCGGGTTGCGCAGTGAGCAGTTCTTC
CDR3: CASSLTSGLRSEQFF
D: TRBD2
J: TRBJ2-1
size: once
V: TRBV7-3

DNA: TGCAGCGCGAGCAAAGACAGTCCTGAAGCTTTCTTT
CDR3: CSASKDSPEAFF
D: .
J: TRBJ1-1
size: .
V: TRBV29-1